One sample yielded the 9 T cell receptor beta chains listed below, sequenced in a study of T cells in Graves' hyperthyroidism and ophthalmopathy. Authors of the study amplified TCR beta CDR3 regions from RNA transcripts. When the TCR CDR3 underwent first-round RT-PCR, the HTBI primer set was used. In TCRdb, the multiplex PCR reads were re-called with MiXCR into one record per CDR3 protein. The data contain around 56,000 distinct CDR3 sequences, around 50% of them singletons. The sample comprised blood. These receptors were obtained from a woman aged 55-70 years with Graves' ophthalmopathy.

This clonotype is medium-sized by share. The chain employs TRBV7-2 and TRBJ2-5; TRBD1 matches 11 bases. The CDR3 runs 15 residues. Germline V gives CDR1 SGHTA, CDR2 FQGNSA. V shed 0 bases, J shed 5 bases, and the junction held 2 bases outside the gene matches. The CDR3 sequence: CASSLAWTGGETQYF. Here the CDR3 DNA reads TGTGCCAGCAGCTTAGCCTGGACAGGGGGCGAGACCCAGTACTTC.

This clonotype was seen many times. The gene calls are TRBV6-1 and TRBJ2-7; maybe TRBD2 (5 bases). This CDR3 is built from 14 residues. V dropped 2 bases and J dropped 3 bases, with 11 bases sitting between them. Looked up from germline, CDR1 is MNHNS and CDR2 is SASEGT. CDR3 nucleotide sequence: TGTGCCAGCAGTGAAAGCGGAAATCTCTACGAGCAGTACTTC. It translates to CASSESGNLYEQYF.

This clonotype was counted only a few times. The chain carries TRBV25-1 and TRBJ2-2; unclear D gene. Per the germline V gene, CDR1 is MGHDK and CDR2 is SYGVNS. V lost 3 bases, J lost 7 bases, and 9 bases lay in between. The CDR3 contains 13 residues. CDR3 in amino acids: CASSDFSYGELFF. The DNA for the CDR3 is TGTGCCAGCAGTGATTTTTCCTACGGGGAGCTGTTTTTT. Combining the CDR3 with reference TRBV25-1 and TRBJ2-2 gives the whole variable domain EADIYQTPRYLVIGTGKKITLECSQTMGHDKMYWYQQDPGMELHLIHYSYGVNSTEKGDLSSESTVSRIRTEHFPLTLESARPSHTSQYLCASSDFSYGELFFGEGSRLTVL.

The sample holds many counts of this clonotype. The genes are TRBV19 and TRBJ2-1; D is ambiguous. Per germline, CDR1 LNHDA and CDR2 SQIVND (reference sequence). This CDR3 is 14 amino acids long. Trimming stripped 6 bases from V and 6 bases from J, with 15 bases between. The CDR3 nucleotides are TGTGCCAGTAGAGACTCTCCGCGATTCAATGAGCAGTTCTTC. This encodes CASRDSPRFNEQFF.

This clonotype has at least ten counts. The chain uses TRBV10-3 and TRBJ2-7; TRBD1 matches 10 bases. The germline gives CDR1 ENHRY, CDR2 SYGVKD. Unmatched junction bases numbered 10, after V lost 8 bases and J lost 6 bases. The CDR3 has 14 amino acids. The CDR3: CAIAARDRGSEQYF. CDR3 in DNA: TGTGCCATCGCTGCCCGGGACAGGGGTTCCGAGCAGTACTTC.

V is TRBV20-1 and J is TRBJ1-2, with D tentatively TRBD1 (5 bases). V shed 6 bases and J shed 12 bases, with 20 bases lying between them. This CDR3 is 12 amino acids long. CDR1 is DFQATT, CDR2 SNEGSKA, per germline (reference sequence). CDR3 sequence: CSAYDRGSGNTF. The CDR3 nucleotides are TGCAGTGCCTACGACCGGGGCTCTGGAAACACCTTC.

The V and J genes are TRBV2 and TRBJ2-1; 11 positions agree with TRBD2. Germline values: CDR1 SNHLY, CDR2 FYNNEI. The CDR3 is 17 residues long. The trim removed 2 bases at V and 7 bases at J, leaving 10 bases unmatched. CDR3 region: CASSEWLAGGSWNEQFF. In DNA, the CDR3 is TGTGCCAGCAGTGAATGGCTAGCGGGGGGATCTTGGAATGAGCAGTTCTTC. Based on the CDR3 plus reference TRBV2 and TRBJ2-1, the full variable domain is EPEVTQTPSHQVTQMGQEVILRCVPISNHLYFYWYRQILGQKVEFLVSFYNNEISEKSEIFDDQFSVERPDGSNFTLKIRSTKLEDSAMYFCASSEWLAGGSWNEQFFGPGTRLTVL.

This clonotype appeared many times. V usage is TRBV7-9 and J usage is TRBJ1-1; D uncertain. CDR1 and CDR2 (germline): SEHNR, FQNEAQ (reference sequence). The V gene lost 4 bases and the J gene lost 6 bases, with 9 bases spanning the gap. The CDR3 spans 12 residues. CDR3 protein: CASSSPGPEAFF. In nucleotides, the CDR3 is TGTGCCAGCAGCTCACCTGGCCCTGAAGCTTTCTTT.

This clonotype was seen many times. This rearrangement joins TRBV11-2 to TRBJ2-1; D is unclear. V was trimmed by 1 base and J by 6 bases, leaving 7 bases between them. The CDR3 is made up of 13 amino acids. Germline V gene data show CDR1 as SGHAT and CDR2 as FQNNGV. Here the CDR3 reads CASSLAPGNEQFF. The CDR3 bases are TGTGCCAGCAGCTTAGCTCCGGGCAATGAGCAGTTCTTC.